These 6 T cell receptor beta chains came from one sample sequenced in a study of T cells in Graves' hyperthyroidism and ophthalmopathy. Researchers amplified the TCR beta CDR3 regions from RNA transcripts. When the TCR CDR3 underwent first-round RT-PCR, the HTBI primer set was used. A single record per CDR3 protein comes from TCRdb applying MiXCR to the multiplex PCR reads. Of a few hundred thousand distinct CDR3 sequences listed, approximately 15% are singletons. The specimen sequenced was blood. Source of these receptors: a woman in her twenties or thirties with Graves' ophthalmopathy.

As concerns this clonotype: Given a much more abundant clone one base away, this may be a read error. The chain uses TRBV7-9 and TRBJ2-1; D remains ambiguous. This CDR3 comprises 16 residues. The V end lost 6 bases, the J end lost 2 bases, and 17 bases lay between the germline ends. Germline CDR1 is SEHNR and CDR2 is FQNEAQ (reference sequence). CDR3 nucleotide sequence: TGTGCCAGCAGTACCACGCGCGCGTTCCCCTACAATGAGCAGTTCTTC. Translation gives CASSTTRAFPYNEQFF.

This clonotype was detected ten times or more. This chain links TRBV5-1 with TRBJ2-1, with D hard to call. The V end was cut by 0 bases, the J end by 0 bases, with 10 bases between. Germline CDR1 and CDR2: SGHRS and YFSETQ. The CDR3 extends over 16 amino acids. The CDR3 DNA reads TGCGCCAGCAGCTTGGCCGGGCTGAGCTCCTACAATGAGCAGTTCTTC. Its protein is CASSLAGLSSYNEQFF. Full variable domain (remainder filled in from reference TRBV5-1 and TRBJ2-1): KAGVTQTPRYLIKTRGQQVTLSCSPISGHRSVSWYQQTPGQGLQFLFEYFSETQRNKGNFPGRFSGRQFSNSRSEMNVSTLELGDSALYLCASSLAGLSSYNEQFFGPGTRLTVL.

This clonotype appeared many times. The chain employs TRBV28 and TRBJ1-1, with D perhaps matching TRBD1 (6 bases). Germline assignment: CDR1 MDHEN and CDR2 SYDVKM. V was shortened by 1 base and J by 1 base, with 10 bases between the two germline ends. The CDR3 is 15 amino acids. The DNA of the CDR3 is TGTGCCAGCAGTTTATTGGACAGCTCGAACACTGAAGCTTTCTTT. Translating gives CASSLLDSSNTEAFF.

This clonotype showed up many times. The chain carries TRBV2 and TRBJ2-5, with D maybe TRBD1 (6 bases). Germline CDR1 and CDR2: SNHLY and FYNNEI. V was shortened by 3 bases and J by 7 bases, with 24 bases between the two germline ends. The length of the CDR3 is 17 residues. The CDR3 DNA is TGTGCCAGCAGTGACGGGTGGGACATCAGACTCCGTGGGACCCAGTACTTC. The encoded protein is CASSDGWDIRLRGTQYF.

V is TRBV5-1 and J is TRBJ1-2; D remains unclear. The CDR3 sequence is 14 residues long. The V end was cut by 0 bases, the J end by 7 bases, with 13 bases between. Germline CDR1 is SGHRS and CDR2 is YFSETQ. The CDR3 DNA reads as TGCGCCAGCAGCTTGGCCAAATCGGTGGGTGGCTACACCTTC. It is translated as CASSLAKSVGGYTF. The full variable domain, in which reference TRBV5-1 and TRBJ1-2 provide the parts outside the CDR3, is KAGVTQTPRYLIKTRGQQVTLSCSPISGHRSVSWYQQTPGQGLQFLFEYFSETQRNKGNFPGRFSGRQFSNSRSEMNVSTLELGDSALYLCASSLAKSVGGYTFGSGTRLTVV.

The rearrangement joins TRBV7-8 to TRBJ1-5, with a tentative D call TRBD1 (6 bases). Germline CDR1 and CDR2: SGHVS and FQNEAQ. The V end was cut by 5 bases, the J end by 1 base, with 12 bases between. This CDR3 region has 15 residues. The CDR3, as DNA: TGTGCCAGCAGCATACAGGGTTACAGCAATCAGCCCCAGCATTTT. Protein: CASSIQGYSNQPQHF.